This T cell receptor beta chain emerged from a study of T cell changes during pregnancy in multiple sclerosis. Libraries were prepared by immunoSEQ multiplex PCR; TCRdb keeps only in-frame clonotypes and omits some of them. The sample lists about 76,000 clones; approximately 93% were seen once. The CDR3 extends over 14 amino acids. Germline loops: CDR1 SGHRS, CDR2 YFSETQ. The germline V and J ends were trimmed by 1 base and 2 bases, with 9 bases remaining between them. The gene calls are TRBV5-1 and TRBJ2-5, with D possibly matching TRBD1 (5 bases). The clonotype comes from a female donor with multiple sclerosis, enrolled in a pregnancy study. The starting material was peripheral blood, obtained in the second trimester of pregnancy. The CDR3 loop reads CASSLLGQQETQYF. The CDR3 DNA sequence: TGCGCCAGCAGCTTGCTGGGGCAGCAAGAGACCCAGTACTTC.